This TCR beta chain emerged from a study of cytomegalovirus exposure and HLA in healthy donors. Overall study context: The 110 or so validation repertoires were produced on the same platform as the approximately 620 repertoires of the first cohort. This was reported in a later analysis.

As regards this clone: The antigen is unknown.

Separate from the roughly 700-subject first cohort was the approximately 120-subject validation cohort, to which the donors belonged. With 1 base clipped from V and 4 bases from J, the junction kept 2 bases outside the gene matches. Per germline, CDR1 MGHRA and CDR2 YSYEKL. The CDR3 is 15 residues long. The table came from immunoSEQ multiplex PCR; TCRdb's copy has only in-frame clones and leaves some out. The table lists under 200,000 clones, around nine tenths of them singletons. Broader study findings: The majority of TCR sequences were rare, yet some public TCRs appeared in many donors. CMV antigen specificity was confirmed in vitro for three CMV-associated chains.

This chain uses TRBV4-1 with TRBJ2-2; 8 bases line up with TRBD2. The TCR was taken from a woman aged 18-35 years in good health and CMV-seronegative. Input material: PBMCs. The CDR3 loop reads CASSQVGRATGELFF. CDR3 DNA: TGCGCCAGCAGCCAAGTCGGGAGGGCCACCGGGGAGCTGTTTTTT.